Described below is a single T cell receptor (beta chain) sequence and its context. The sample contains more than one DNA sequence encoding this CDR3. This sample is drawn from a study of shared clonotypes between healthy human individuals. V gave up 3 bases and J gave up 7 bases; unmatched junction bases: 4. The CDR3 is 15 amino acids. CDR1 is KGHSH, CDR2 LQKENI, per germline. The table came from immunoSEQ multiplex PCR; TCRdb's copy has only in-frame clones and leaves some out. The sample carries about 1 million clones, about 75% recorded once. Source material: memory CD4+ T cells sorted from blood. Specified subset: CD45RA-negative fraction. This clonotype was sampled from a man aged 18 to 30 in good health. V is TRBV18 and J is TRBJ2-1; 12 bases match TRBD2. This CDR3 is CASSPGTSGLNEQFF. In nucleotides, the CDR3 is TGTGCCAGCTCACCCGGGACTAGCGGGTTGAATGAGCAGTTCTTC.